Each of the 10 T cell receptor beta chains below was sequenced from the same sample in a study of T cell changes during pregnancy in multiple sclerosis. Clones were sequenced by immunoSEQ multiplex PCR, and TCRdb holds only the in-frame ones, with some missing. This sample has 71,000 or so clones, with about 92% found just once. Sample: peripheral blood, taken in the third trimester of pregnancy. Every receptor here comes from a female donor with multiple sclerosis, enrolled in a pregnancy study.

This chain joins TRBV7-9 and TRBJ1-2; 8 nucleotides agree with TRBD1. CDR1 and CDR2 from the germline V gene are SEHNR and FQNEAQ (reference sequence). This CDR3 contains 15 residues. V was clipped by 4 bases and J by 6 bases; unmatched bases: 10. The CDR3 is CASSYSAGQGNGYTF. The CDR3 DNA is TGTGCCAGCAGCTATAGCGCAGGACAGGGTAATGGCTACACCTTC.

In DNA, the CDR3 is TGTGCCAGCAGTATCCGTCAGGGGAGGAACACTGAAGCTTTCTTT. Its protein is CASSIRQGRNTEAFF. The chain has TRBV27 and TRBJ1-1; weak D call: TRBD1 (6 bases). The CDR3 length is 15 residues. V gave up 5 bases and J gave up 1 base, with 14 bases separating them. CDR1 MNHEY and CDR2 SMNVEV come from the germline V gene (reference sequence).

V and J are TRBV4-2 and TRBJ2-7; TRBD2 aligns across 9 bases. This CDR3 has 15 amino acids. The ends lost 0 bases at V and 0 bases at J; junction bases unmatched: 0. The germline V gene encodes CDR1 LGHNA and CDR2 YNFKEQ. CDR3 sequence reads: CASSQDSGSSYEQYF. CDR3 bases: TGTGCCAGCAGCCAAGATAGCGGGAGCTCCTACGAGCAGTACTTC.

The chain is built from TRBV14 and TRBJ1-1, with D unresolved. Germline V gene lookup returns CDR1 SGHDN and CDR2 FVKESK. V lost 2 bases and J lost 1, with 5 bases in between. This CDR3 has 13 amino acids. The CDR3: CASSQTKNTEAFF. Here the CDR3 DNA reads TGTGCCAGCAGCCAAACTAAGAACACTGAAGCTTTCTTT.

The CDR3 spells CASSQGGSAGSYEQYF. The DNA for the CDR3 is TGTGCCAGCTCACAAGGGGGTTCGGCGGGCTCCTACGAGCAGTACTTC. This chain uses TRBV18 with TRBJ2-7; tentatively, D is TRBD1 (6 bases). V was clipped by 4 bases and J by 0 bases, with 16 bases between them. CDR3 length: 16 residues. Per the germline V gene, CDR1 is KGHSH and CDR2 is LQKENI.

The chain is built from TRBV5-4 and TRBJ2-5; 9 bases agree with TRBD2. The ends lost 1 base at V and 1 base at J; junction bases unmatched: 2. The length of the CDR3 is 15 residues. Looked up from germline, CDR1 is SGHNT and CDR2 is YYREEE (reference sequence). As DNA, the CDR3 is TGTGCCAGCAGCTTGCCTAGCGGGATCCAAGAGACCCAGTACTTC. Protein: CASSLPSGIQETQYF.

This clone appeared a single time. This chain connects TRBV6-1 to TRBJ1-2; 7 nucleotides match TRBD1. Germline lookup yields CDR1 MNHNS and CDR2 SASEGT. The CDR3 covers 14 residues. J was trimmed by 5 bases and V by 7 bases; bases with no gene match: 10. CDR3 nucleotides: TGTGCCAGCACCCAAAGTTTACAGGGGTATGGCTACACCTTC. Translating gives CASTQSLQGYGYTF.

The V and J genes are TRBV4-1 and TRBJ1-1, with D hard to call. The V gene lost 4 bases and the J gene lost 3 bases, with 15 bases spanning the gap. This CDR3 is 15 amino acids long. The germline V gene encodes CDR1 MGHRA and CDR2 YSYEKL. The CDR3 loop is CASSPRSQRDTEAFF. Written as DNA, the CDR3 is TGCGCCAGCAGCCCGCGTAGCCAACGGGACACTGAAGCTTTCTTT.

The V call is TRBV5-1, the J call TRBJ2-5, with TRBD2 as a possible D gene (6 bases). With 4 bases removed from V and 5 bases from J, the gap between germline ends came to 21 bases. The CDR3 consists of 16 residues. Germline V gene lookup returns CDR1 SGHRS and CDR2 YFSETQ. DNA for the CDR3: TGCGCCAGCAGCCCCGCCGGCGGTGAGGAGGGGGAGACCCAGTACTTC. It specifies CASSPAGGEEGETQYF.

The V call is TRBV7-2, the J call TRBJ2-6, with D possibly being TRBD1 (6 bases). Trimming took 4 bases from V and 12 from J, leaving 25 bases between them. This CDR3 region has 17 residues. Germline V lookup: CDR1 SGHTA, CDR2 FQGNSA. CDR3 loop: CASSSTPDSAMASVLTF. CDR3 nucleotide sequence: TGTGCCAGCAGCTCGACCCCGGACAGCGCTATGGCAAGCGTCCTGACTTTC.